This TCR beta chain came from a study of T cells in Graves' hyperthyroidism and ophthalmopathy (dated by TCRdb to the late 2010s). Turning to the overall study: Peripheral blood samples were taken at initial diagnosis, before any treatment was given. For training and testing, the 100 or so patients in the discovery cohort were randomly divided in a 7:3 ratio. Prospective prediction of ophthalmopathy was tested in an independent validation cohort consisting of roughly 20 hyperthyroidism patients and around 17 patients who later progressed to ophthalmopathy. TCR Vbeta CDR3 sequencing of some 140 peripheral blood samples (around 45 ophthalmopathy, roughly 72 hyperthyroidism and some 17 progressor patients) is reported in the paper. A discovery cohort of about 95 patients, roughly 43 with Graves' ophthalmopathy and approximately 60 with stable Graves' hyperthyroidism, was used to find distinguishing TCR V-J signatures. After sampling, hyperthyroidism patients received methimazole starting at 30 mg daily, and ophthalmopathy patients received high-dose intravenous methylprednisolone. The study also compared thyroid tissue and blood T-cell repertoires from a handful of Graves' hyperthyroidism patients.

Graves' hyperthyroidism was defined as stable when no progression to ophthalmopathy occurred over 18 months of follow-up. Hyperthyroidism patients were aged 18 to 65 years and newly diagnosed, with disease duration of less than 2 months. Any patient with an uncontrolled infection, another autoimmune disease, pregnancy or lactation was excluded. Diagnoses were based on clinical symptoms, serum thyroxine and TRAb, thyroid ultrasound and orbital computed tomography. PBMCs were isolated from 7.5 to 10 ml of fresh peripheral blood by Ficoll-Paque density gradient centrifugation. Trizol reagent was used to extract total RNA, and RNA quality was then checked on an Agilent 2100 Bioanalyzer. The CDR3 numbers 16 residues from cysteine through phenylalanine. Only the CDR3 portion is preserved as DNA: 48 bases, with reading frame beginning at the first base. CDR1 and CDR2 were assigned from the germline V gene as KGHSH and LQKENI. Relative to germline, V is 3 bases shorter and J is 1 base shorter, with 15 bases between their ends.

Here is what the overall study found, with its caveats: A model built on a 13 V-J signature distinguished ophthalmopathy from stable hyperthyroidism, reaching 87.88% sensitivity and around 81% specificity in cross-validation and 80%/75% in testing. In validation, the model predicted progression to ophthalmopathy a median of roughly six months before onset, with over 60% sensitivity and about 72% specificity. Most expanded thyroid clonotypes (frequency above 0.001) were also found in blood, which suggests that blood repertoires may mirror thyroid immune responses. No statistical method was used to fix the sample size in advance, and group allocation was not hidden from the investigators.

The TCR beta CDR3 regions were amplified from RNA transcripts. A first-round RT-PCR of the TCR CDR3 used the HTBI primer set with the Qiagen OneStep RT-PCR kit. A second multiplex PCR round built the libraries, followed by size selection and purification. Libraries were sequenced paired-end with 100 bp reads on an Illumina HiSeq2000. As for the original processing: Raw data were processed with SOAPnuke, discarding reads with adapters, uncalled bases, mean Phred below 15, or no exact constant-primer or identifier match. High-quality paired reads were merged using COPE v1.2.5, and each unique nucleotide sequence was defined as a clonotype. MiTCR v1.1 was used to align the clonotypes against IMGT TRBV, TRBD and TRBJ reference segments. The analysis included only V-J combinations with a frequency above 0.0001, which together covered roughly 99% of the repertoires. A TCS score was defined as the ratio between F50 (clonal expansion) and ExV (chaos), using BLOSUM62-based TCRdist between CDR3 peptides within each V-J. Welch's t-statistics and random forest reduced around 510 V-J features to fewer than 15, which were used in a naive Bayes classifier (R e1071). TCRdb trimmed public reads at Q25 via fastp, called clones via MiXCR and kept in-frame beta chains. CDR3 protein sequences are deduplicated, and each keeps its most common genes and DNA. None of the V and J calls come from the authors' own analysis; TCRdb made them. Counted in this sample were hundreds of thousands of distinct CDR3 sequences; 12% to 15% of them appeared once. The ten largest make up approximately 10% of the sample.

Comment on this clonotype: Its antigen remains undetermined. Base-call qualities are not available, and no considerably larger clone is one nucleotide away.

The specimen sequenced was blood. The chain links TRBV18 with TRBJ1-2, and the D gene may be TRBD1, 6 bases matching. This sequence originates from a woman aged 18 to 35 with Graves' hyperthyroidism. CDR3 region: CASSPLSGDDNYGYTF. The bases read TGTGCCAGCTCACCGCTATCAGGGGATGATAACTATGGCTACACCTTC.